The 10 T cell receptor beta chains in this list originate from one sample, sequenced in a study of blood T cell repertoires in COVID-19. The table came from immunoSEQ multiplex PCR; TCRdb's copy has only in-frame clones and leaves some out. The data show approximately 320,000 clones, roughly 90% seen once. The material sequenced was PBMCs or T cells enriched from blood (not recorded which). The receptor set was obtained from a man between 60 and 75 years old who had recovered from COVID-19.

The chain links TRBV27 to TRBJ2-5; TRBD2 matches 11 bases. Trimming at V came to 4 bases and at J to 5 bases, leaving 3 bases not matched to a gene. The length of the CDR3 is 14 residues. Germline V gene data show CDR1 as MNHEY and CDR2 as SMNVEV (reference sequence). The CDR3 coding sequence is TGTGCCAGCAGTTCACTAGCGGGAGCTGAGACCCAGTACTTC. Translating it yields CASSSLAGAETQYF.

The J gene is TRBJ1-5, the V gene TRBV6-9; TRBD1 matches 8 bases. Per the germline V gene, CDR1 is MNHGY and CDR2 is SVAAGI. CDR3 length equals 19 residues. Trimming cost V 9 bases and J 4 bases; bases outside gene matches: 23. CDR3 in amino acids: CARHSTPTGEGAKNQPQHF. In DNA form, the CDR3 reads TGTGCCAGGCATTCGACTCCGACAGGGGAGGGGGCAAAGAATCAGCCCCAGCATTTT.

V usage is TRBV30 and J usage is TRBJ2-2, with D maybe TRBD2 (6 bases). Deletions cut 2 bases from V and 3 bases from J, with 13 bases between. Germline CDR1 GTSNPN, CDR2 SVGIG (reference sequence). This CDR3 contains 15 residues. This chain's CDR3 is CAWSSGLPHTGELFF. Written as DNA, the CDR3 is TGTGCCTGGAGTTCGGGACTCCCCCACACCGGGGAGCTGTTTTTT.

Here the CDR3 DNA reads TGCAGCGTTGTGACAGGGGGCGGCAATCAGCCCCAGCATTTT. Its translation is CSVVTGGGNQPQHF. The V gene is TRBV29-1, the J gene TRBJ1-5; 10 bases are shared with TRBD1. The V gene end was trimmed by 4 bases and the J gene end by 2 bases; junction bases not matched to a gene: 2. There are 14 residues in the CDR3. From germline, CDR1 is SQVTM and CDR2 ANQGSEA.

The chain joins TRBV9 to TRBJ2-5, with a possible D match to TRBD1 (6 bases). CDR1 and CDR2 (germline): SGDLS, YYNGEE. V gave up 3 bases and J gave up 2 bases, with 14 bases separating them. The CDR3 loop spans 15 amino acids. The CDR3 protein is CASSAPTGIQETQYF. CDR3 coding DNA: TGTGCCAGCAGCGCCCCCACAGGGATTCAAGAGACCCAGTACTTC.

The chain recombines TRBV18 with TRBJ2-7; 7 bases match TRBD1. Germline lookup yields CDR1 KGHSH and CDR2 LQKENI. The CDR3 has 13 amino acids. The junction had 4 bases not matched to a gene; V was cut back by 4 bases and J by 4 bases. CDR3 protein: CASSQGQHYEQYF. CDR3 DNA: TGTGCCAGCTCACAGGGACAGCATTACGAGCAGTACTTC.

The chain joins TRBV2 to TRBJ2-3, with 8 bases aligning to TRBD2. Germline V CDR1 and CDR2: SNHLY, FYNNEI. The junction had 6 bases not matched to a gene; V was cut back by 8 bases and J by 2 bases. The CDR3 is 14 amino acids. The CDR3 reads CASEDSGVTDTQYF. The CDR3 nucleotides read TGTGCCAGCGAGGATAGCGGGGTCACAGATACGCAGTATTTT.

This chain links TRBV2 with TRBJ1-3, with unresolved D. Trimming removed 3 bases from V and 5 bases from J, with 8 bases in between. Germline CDR1 reads SNHLY; CDR2 reads FYNNEI. This CDR3 spans 13 amino acids. Written as DNA, the CDR3 is TGTGCCAGCAGTGACCGGTTACGAAACACCATATATTTT. Translation: CASSDRLRNTIYF.

This clone was seen a single time. The chain uses TRBV18 and TRBJ2-3, with TRBD2 matching over 7 bases. Germline V gives CDR1 KGHSH, CDR2 LQKENI. The CDR3 extends over 15 amino acids. Trimming removed 6 bases from V and 2 bases from J; junction bases left unmatched: 8. CDR3 in amino acids: CASSSTSPNTDTQYF. The CDR3 DNA reads as TGTGCCAGCTCTTCGACTAGCCCAAACACAGATACGCAGTATTTT.

Only a few counts were recorded for this clone. The rearrangement links TRBV27 to TRBJ2-3; tentative D call: TRBD2 (6 bases). Germline CDR1 is MNHEY and CDR2 is SMNVEV (reference sequence). Trimming removed 7 bases from V and 0 bases from J, with 8 bases in between. CDR3 length: 13 residues. The CDR3 spells CASKDYSTDTQYF. The CDR3 region has the DNA TGTGCCAGCAAGGACTACAGCACAGATACGCAGTATTTT.